This T cell receptor (beta chain) was recovered during a study of shared clonotypes between healthy human individuals (dated by TCRdb to 2019 to 2021). With regard to the full study: A couple of women and three men aged 18 to 49 years were included in the cohort. For each donor, CD4 naive and CD4 memory were each given three plates, CD8 naive was given two plates, and CD8 memory was given one plate. To estimate repertoire size and how much clonotype sharing occurs between individuals, the study deeply sequenced the blood TCR repertoires of 5 or 6 healthy adults. Different laboratories and diverse techniques were used to prepare libraries and sequence TCR repertoires, to increase sequencing depth and limit assay-specific biases. Each donor's leukapheresis produced roughly between roughly 0.94 and 9.5 billion PBMCs. General study outcomes and caveats: Naive subsets generally had larger estimated clonotype richness than memory subsets. Incomplete sequencing was indicated by rarefaction of sorted-subset datasets, despite the large sequencing depth. When a few donors were compared, the shared fraction of clonotypes was about 5.4% for naive CD4, 3.5% to 4% for naive CD8, 2% to 2.5% for memory CD4, and roughly 0.43% for memory CD8. Pairwise subsampling indicated that sequencing depth was expected to affect the degree of clonotype sharing among donors. Sampling was restricted to blood, and TCR repertoires in tissue are likely to differ from TCR repertoires in blood. Higher generation probabilities were observed for clonotypes shared by all four sorted-subset donors than for non-shared clonotypes. The small number of donors limited the genetic and exposure-history diversity represented.

On this clone: Its antigen remains undetermined. It has no much larger one-base neighbor in the sample; base qualities were not kept.

Relative to germline, V is missing 5 bases and J is missing 6 bases, with 9 bases of the junction outside any gene match. The CDR3 runs 16 amino acids, cysteine and phenylalanine included. CDR3 DNA is the only sequence kept; it has 48 bases, read in frame from the first base. In the germline V gene, CDR1 corresponds to SGHRS and CDR2 to YFSETQ. The donors were healthy, HIV-negative adults who had no recently reported acute infections or vaccinations. All donors were Caucasian adults living in Nashville, Tennessee, USA. CD4+ T cells were enriched by magnetic negative selection; naive cells were then positively selected on CD45RA, and the negative fraction formed the memory subset. Blood was obtained by leukapheresis, after which PBMCs were separated by Ficoll-Histopaque density gradient centrifugation and cryopreserved in liquid nitrogen vapor phase. Purity and quantity of every magnetically sorted T cell population were checked by analytical flow cytometry. Genomic DNA was isolated from each sorted fraction and quantified by UV absorbance on a Nanodrop 2000c.

Using the deep immunoSEQ assay, TCR CDR3 regions were amplified from genomic DNA by multiplex PCR. Extracted genomic DNA from each cell subset was distributed evenly across all wells of several immunoSEQ 96-well plates, and each plate was treated as a replicate. For sorted subsets, approximately 0.2 ug of genomic DNA, equivalent to some 33,000 T cell genomes, went into each replicate PCR. Purified libraries were quantified with a Qubit 3.0 fluorometer, sized on a Bioanalyzer 2100, and re-quantified with the KAPA Library Quantification kit. Each immunoSEQ 96-well plate was sequenced on its own single-read 150-cycle Illumina NextSeq 550 flow cell. As for how the authors treated the data: Because the immunoSEQ output included only junctional sequences and no quality scores, the filtering could not be the same as the filtering used for full-length reads. Sequences were annotated with PyIR, a Python wrapper for IgBLAST v1.9, using IMGT germline references to assign V/J genes and CDR3. Any read was removed if the V/J assignment was weak (E-value above 1e-6), the CDR3 was missing, or the read contained stop codons, out-of-frame junctions, or ambiguous translated residues. A V3J clonotype was defined by an identical inferred V gene, J gene, and CDR3 amino acid sequence. To compute the percentage overlap between repertoires, the number of shared unique clonotypes was divided by the size of the smaller repertoire. Richness of each repertoire was evaluated using RTK rarefaction, the Chao1 estimator, and Recon v2.1 estimates of unobserved clonotypes. For all TCRbeta clonotypes obtained by the gDNA method from several donors, generation probabilities were computed with OLGA. Imported from immuneACCESS, the table was reduced by TCRdb to in-frame sequences with V and J called. These copies leave out some clones; in studies compared against another copy, an unresolved V gene accounts for under half, and the cause of the remainder is not known. V and J calls and clone size follow that table, whereas D and trimming were derived from the DNA. In this sample the table shows approximately 1,500,000 clones, roughly 98% of which occur a single time. 0.4% to 0.55% of the sample belongs to the ten largest clones.

The sequence is built from TRBV5-1 and TRBJ2-3, with 13 junctional bases fitting TRBD2. The TCR comes from a man aged 30-40 years in good health. Sequencing was carried out using naive CD4+ T cells sorted from blood. Interpreted using the paper, the cell subset or site label stands for: CD45RA+ positively selected. The CDR3 protein is CASRSVGTSGIDTQYF. Read as DNA, the sequence is TGCGCCAGCAGATCTGTTGGGACTAGCGGGATTGATACGCAGTATTTT.